This T cell receptor (beta chain) was retrieved from a study of T-cell memory formation after mild COVID-19. This clonotype was counted between two and nine times. This CDR3 contains 13 residues. The germline V gene encodes CDR1 SGHVS and CDR2 FQNEAQ. Trimming removed 2 bases from V and 1 base from J, with 4 bases in between. MiXCR, applied by TCRdb to the 5' RACE reads, yields one record per CDR3 protein. The data contain over 130,000 distinct CDR3 sequences, 11% to 15% of them singletons. Sequenced sample: PBMCs or a T cell subset sorted from them (not recorded which). The source is an adult woman who had mild COVID-19 (a few samples of this study predate the infection). Cell type and time point are not known. The chain combines TRBV7-8 with TRBJ2-3; D uncertain. In DNA, the CDR3 is TGTGCCAGCAGCTTACTACGCACAGATACGCAGTATTTT. It yields the protein CASSLLRTDTQYF.